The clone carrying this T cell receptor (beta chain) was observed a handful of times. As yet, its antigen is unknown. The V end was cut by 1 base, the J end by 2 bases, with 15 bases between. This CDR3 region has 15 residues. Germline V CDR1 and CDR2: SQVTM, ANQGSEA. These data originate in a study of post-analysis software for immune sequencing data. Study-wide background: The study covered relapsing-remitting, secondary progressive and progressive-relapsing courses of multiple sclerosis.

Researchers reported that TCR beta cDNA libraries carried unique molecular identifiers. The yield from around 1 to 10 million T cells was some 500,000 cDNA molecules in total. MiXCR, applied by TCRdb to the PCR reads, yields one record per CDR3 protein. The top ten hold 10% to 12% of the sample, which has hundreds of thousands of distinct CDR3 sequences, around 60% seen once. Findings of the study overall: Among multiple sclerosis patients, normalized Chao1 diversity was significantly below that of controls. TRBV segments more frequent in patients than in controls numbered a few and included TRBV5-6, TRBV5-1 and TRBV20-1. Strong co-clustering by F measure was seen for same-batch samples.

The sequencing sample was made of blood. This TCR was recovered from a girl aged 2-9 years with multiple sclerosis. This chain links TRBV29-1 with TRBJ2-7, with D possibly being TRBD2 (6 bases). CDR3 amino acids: CSVEGLDGGAYEQYF. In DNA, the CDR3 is TGCAGCGTTGAAGGATTGGACGGGGGAGCCTACGAGCAGTACTTC.